What follows describes a single TCR beta chain. The data originate from a study of OX40 agonist ivuxolimab in advanced cancers. In the study overall: Dose-escalation patients had hepatocellular carcinoma, melanoma, renal cell or head and neck cancer. Males comprised approximately 84% of the group, whose mean age was about 61 years (range 23 to 79).

Sequenced by immunoSEQ multiplex PCR; TCRdb stores in-frame clones only, minus some. The sample records more than 65,000 clones, around 84% being singletons. Trimming removed 2 bases from V and 1 base from J, with 8 bases in between. The CDR3 runs 13 residues. Germline CDR1 and CDR2: GTSNPN and SVGIG (reference sequence). The material sequenced was CD4+ or CD8+ T cells sorted from blood, taken in a trial of the OX40 agonist ivuxolimab. This receptor was taken from an adult with an advanced solid tumor such as melanoma, head and neck, liver or kidney cancer. The rearrangement links TRBV30 to TRBJ1-1; D not resolved. In DNA, the CDR3 is TGTGCCTGGAGTCAGGCGAGGAACACTGAAGCTTTCTTT. It yields the protein CAWSQARNTEAFF.